Below, 19 T cell receptor beta chains from the same sample are listed, as sequenced in a study of T cells in Graves' hyperthyroidism and ophthalmopathy. TCR beta CDR3 region amplification was performed from RNA transcripts. The HTBI primer set served for first-round RT-PCR of the TCR CDR3. TCRdb called the multiplex PCR reads again in MiXCR, with one record for every CDR3 protein. The sample holds some 300,000 distinct CDR3 sequences, 15% to 20% seen once. Sequenced sample: blood. The receptors derive from a man aged 50-59 years with Graves' ophthalmopathy.

This clonotype was seen just once. The chain is built from TRBV15 and TRBJ2-3; 11 bases are a match to TRBD2. The germline V gene encodes CDR1 LNHNV and CDR2 YYDKDF (reference sequence). V trimming: 5 bases; J trimming: 6 bases; junction bases outside the gene matches: 7. The CDR3 covers 15 residues. CDR3: CATSPTSGTKDTQYF. In DNA, the CDR3 is TGTGCCACCAGCCCGACTAGCGGGACTAAGGATACGCAGTATTTT.

The rearrangement joins TRBV18 to TRBJ2-3; D assignment may be TRBD1 or TRBD2 (5 bases each). V lost 4 bases, J lost 0 bases, and 29 bases lay in between. Germline assignment: CDR1 KGHSH and CDR2 LQKENI. This CDR3 contains 21 residues. CDR3 in amino acids: CASSRDGASRTGPSSTDTQYF. DNA of the CDR3: TGTGCCAGCTCACGGGACGGCGCAAGCCGAACAGGTCCCTCAAGCACAGATACGCAGTATTTT.

This clonotype has more than one count but fewer than ten. The J gene is TRBJ1-2, the V gene TRBV28; TRBD1 might be the D (6 bases). Per the germline V gene, CDR1 is MDHEN and CDR2 is SYDVKM. The CDR3 has 15 amino acids. V lost 3 bases and J lost 7, with 18 bases in between. In DNA, the CDR3 is TGTGCCAGCAGTTTCAGAGGGGGTCTTGGGAGTGGCTACACCTTC. Translated: CASSFRGGLGSGYTF.

The chain combines TRBV28 with TRBJ1-6; possibly TRBD1 for D (5 bases). CDR1 and CDR2 from the germline V gene are MDHEN and SYDVKM. The CDR3 extends over 15 amino acids. Trimming left V 6 bases short and J 1 base short, with 10 bases between. This CDR3 is CASRTGASYNSPLHF. For the CDR3, the DNA is TGTGCCAGCAGGACCGGGGCTTCCTATAATTCACCCCTCCACTTT.

This chain links TRBV30 with TRBJ1-1, with no clear D. The CDR3 spans 15 residues. The ends were cut back, 5 bases at V and 1 base at J, with 17 bases in the middle. CDR1 and CDR2 from the germline V gene are GTSNPN and SVGIG (reference sequence). CDR3 protein: CAWRSKDRRNTEAFF. CDR3 nucleotides: TGTGCCTGGCGGTCTAAGGACCGAAGGAACACTGAAGCTTTCTTT.

This clonotype was seen many times. This chain uses TRBV7-9 with TRBJ1-2; D is unresolved. This CDR3 region has 13 residues. V lost 0 bases and J lost 5, with 7 bases in between. Germline V gene sequence: CDR1 SEHNR, CDR2 FQNEAQ (reference sequence). CDR3: CASSLAAEYGYTF. The CDR3 nucleotides are TGTGCCAGCAGCTTAGCGGCTGAGTATGGCTACACCTTC.

This clonotype was counted many times. The chain carries TRBV7-9 and TRBJ2-7, with D perhaps assigned TRBD1 or TRBD2 (5 bases each). V was clipped by 5 bases and J by 2 bases, with 16 bases between them. This CDR3 is built from 15 residues. The germline V gene has CDR1 SEHNR and CDR2 FQNEAQ (reference sequence). The CDR3 DNA is TGTGCCAGCAGCCAAGTCGGGCAGGGAGCCTACGAGCAGTACTTC. Its translation: CASSQVGQGAYEQYF. The variable domain in full, with the rest retrieved from reference TRBV7-9 and TRBJ2-7, is DTGVSQNPRHKITKRGQNVTFRCDPISEHNRLYWYRQTLGQGPEFLTYFQNEAQLEKSRLLSDRFSAERPKGSFSTLEIQRTEQGDSAMYLCASSQVGQGAYEQYFGPGTRLTVT.

This clonotype was recorded a few times. This chain joins TRBV7-8 and TRBJ2-1, with 9 bases matching TRBD2. The CDR3 extends over 15 amino acids. V shed 6 bases, J shed 6 bases, and the junction held 9 bases outside the gene matches. Germline-derived CDR1 and CDR2 are SGHVS and FQNEAQ. This CDR3 is CASRIAGGRANEQFF. Written as DNA, the CDR3 is TGTGCCAGCAGGATTGCGGGAGGGAGGGCCAATGAGCAGTTCTTC.

This clonotype was seen more than once but under ten times. This chain uses TRBV12-3 or TRBV12-4 with TRBJ1-5; D uncertain. Between the trimmed V and J ends, which lost 2 bases and 0 bases, there was a span of 14 bases. The CDR3 sequence is 17 residues long. The CDR3, as DNA: TGTGCCAGCAGTTTAAGAAACGGGTTCAGTAGCAATCAGCCCCAGCATTTT. It is translated as CASSLRNGFSSNQPQHF.

This clonotype appeared a few times. The J gene is TRBJ1-3, the V gene TRBV6-1; D possibly corresponds to TRBD1 (6 bases). The length of the CDR3 is 13 residues. The V end lost 6 bases, the J end lost 4 bases, and 10 bases lay between the germline ends. Germline V gene data show CDR1 as MNHNS and CDR2 as SASEGT. This CDR3 reads CASSRTGGNTIYF. The CDR3 nucleotides read TGTGCCAGCAGCCGTACAGGGGGAAACACCATATATTTT.

This clonotype has a count of ten or more. The V and J genes are TRBV11-2 and TRBJ2-3; 9 bases are shared with TRBD2. This CDR3 has 16 amino acids. CDR1 and CDR2 (germline): SGHAT, FQNNGV. V gave up 5 bases and J gave up 4 bases; unmatched junction bases: 10. The CDR3 protein is CASSPRIAGGADTQYF. In DNA form, the CDR3 reads TGTGCCAGCAGCCCCAGGATCGCGGGAGGGGCAGATACGCAGTATTTT.

This clonotype has only a few counts. This rearrangement joins TRBV9 to TRBJ2-3, with D possibly matching TRBD2 (6 bases). V was pared by 4 bases and J by 3 bases, with 18 bases between. CDR1 SGDLS and CDR2 YYNGEE come from the germline V gene. The CDR3 extends over 16 amino acids. CDR3 nucleotides: TGTGCCAGCAGCCGCAAGGATATTAGCGGTACAGATACGCAGTATTTT. Protein product: CASSRKDISGTDTQYF.

The chain recombines TRBV6-1 with TRBJ2-3, with 8 bases that match TRBD2. The germline CDR1 and CDR2 sequences are MNHNS and SASEGT. There are 16 residues in the CDR3. The J segment lost 4 bases and the V segment lost 6 bases, leaving 12 bases of the junction unmatched. The CDR3: CASRETGTRGADTQYF. The CDR3 DNA sequence: TGTGCCAGCAGAGAAACCGGGACTAGGGGGGCAGATACGCAGTATTTT.

A few counts support this clonotype. The rearrangement uses TRBV18 and TRBJ2-6; TRBD1 might be the D (5 bases). With 1 base removed from V and 0 bases from J, the gap between germline ends came to 10 bases. In germline, CDR1 is KGHSH, CDR2 LQKENI. The CDR3 extends over 17 amino acids. CDR3 sequence reads: CASSPLDSFSGANVLTF. CDR3 DNA: TGTGCCAGCTCACCACTTGACAGTTTCTCTGGGGCCAACGTCCTGACTTTC.

This clonotype was seen repeatedly, ten times or more. CDR3 in DNA: TGCAGTGCTAGAGGGACAGGGCTGAACACTGAAGCTTTCTTT. This encodes CSARGTGLNTEAFF. This chain connects TRBV20-1 to TRBJ1-1; 8 nucleotides agree with TRBD1. The V segment lost 1 base and the J segment 0 bases; nucleotides outside the gene matches: 1. Germline V gene lookup returns CDR1 DFQATT and CDR2 SNEGSKA (reference sequence). The CDR3 has 14 residues.

This clonotype was observed at least ten times. This sequence joins TRBV27 and TRBJ1-6; 8 bases fit TRBD1. The junction had 6 bases not matched to a gene; V was cut back by 7 bases and J by 10 bases. CDR3 size: 13 residues. Germline CDR1 and CDR2: MNHEY and SMNVEV (reference sequence). CDR3 nucleotide sequence: TGTGCCAGCACGATACAGGGGGGATCACCCCTCCACTTT. Its protein product is CASTIQGGSPLHF.

This clonotype came up many times. The chain recombines TRBV20-1 with TRBJ2-7; D is perhaps TRBD1 (6 bases). The V gene lost 1 base and the J gene lost 2 bases, with 12 bases spanning the gap. Germline CDR1 is DFQATT and CDR2 is SNEGSKA (reference sequence). This CDR3 region has 14 residues. This CDR3 reads CSARGGRGTYEQYF. The CDR3 nucleotides read TGCAGTGCTAGAGGGGGCAGGGGAACCTACGAGCAGTACTTC.

This chain links TRBV12-3 or TRBV12-4 with TRBJ2-1; 9 positions agree with TRBD2. With V trimmed by 2 bases and J by 0 bases, 8 bases remained unmatched. The CDR3 consists of 18 residues. CDR3 in amino acids: CASSLWAGGRSSYNEQFF. DNA for the CDR3: TGTGCCAGCAGTTTATGGGCGGGAGGGCGGAGCTCCTACAATGAGCAGTTCTTC.

This clonotype has more than one count but fewer than ten. The gene calls are TRBV29-1 and TRBJ1-2; TRBD1 aligns across 7 bases. The V and J ends lost 6 bases and 0 bases, in that order; junction bases with no gene match: 7. The length of the CDR3 is 14 residues. Germline CDR1 SQVTM, CDR2 ANQGSEA. For the CDR3, the DNA is TGCAGCGTAGCAGACAGGGCTCCTAACTATGGCTACACCTTC. The encoded protein is CSVADRAPNYGYTF.